The present TCR beta chain was sequenced within a study of spatial heterogeneity in lung cancer. CDR1 is SQVTM, CDR2 ANQGSEA, per germline. This CDR3 contains 12 residues. The V end lost 7 bases, the J end lost 0 bases, and 9 bases lay between the germline ends. This clonotype is labeled medium-sized. No antigen is known for it. Study-wide findings and caveats: Tumors with more nonsynonymous mutations had more expanded intratumoral alpha and beta TCRs.

Time point of the sample: sample taken at primary tumor resection. TCRdb reanalysed the 5' RACE reads using MiXCR and keeps one entry per CDR3 protein. This sample has some 18,000 distinct CDR3 sequences, with around 6.8% found just once. The chain is built from TRBV29-1 and TRBJ1-1; D is uncertain. Sequencing was performed on lung tumor tissue, taken at surgery. This TCR was sampled from a male donor with early-stage non-small cell lung cancer. DNA of the CDR3: TGCAGCGCACGGGGTTTGAACACTGAAGCTTTCTTT. It yields the protein CSARGLNTEAFF.